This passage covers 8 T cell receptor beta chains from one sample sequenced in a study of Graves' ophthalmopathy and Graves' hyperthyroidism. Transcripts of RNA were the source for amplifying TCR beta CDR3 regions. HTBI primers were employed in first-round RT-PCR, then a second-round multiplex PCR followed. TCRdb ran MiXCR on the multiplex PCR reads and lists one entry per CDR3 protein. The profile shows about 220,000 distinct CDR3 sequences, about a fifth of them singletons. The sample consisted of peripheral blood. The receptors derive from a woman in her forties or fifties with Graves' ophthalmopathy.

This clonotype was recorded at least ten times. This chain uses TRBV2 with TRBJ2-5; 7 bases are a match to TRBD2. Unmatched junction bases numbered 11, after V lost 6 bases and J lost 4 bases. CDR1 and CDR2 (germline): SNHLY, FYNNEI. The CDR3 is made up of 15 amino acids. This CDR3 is CASSPSGTGGETQYF. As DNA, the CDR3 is TGTGCCAGCAGCCCCAGCGGGACTGGGGGAGAGACCCAGTACTTC.

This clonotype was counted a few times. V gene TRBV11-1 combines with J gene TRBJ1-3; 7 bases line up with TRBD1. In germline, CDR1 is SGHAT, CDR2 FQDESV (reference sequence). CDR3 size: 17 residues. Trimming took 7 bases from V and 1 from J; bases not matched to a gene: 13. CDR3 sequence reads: CASTASTRGASGNTIYF. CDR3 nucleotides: TGTGCCAGCACAGCTTCAACCAGGGGGGCTTCTGGAAACACCATATATTTT.

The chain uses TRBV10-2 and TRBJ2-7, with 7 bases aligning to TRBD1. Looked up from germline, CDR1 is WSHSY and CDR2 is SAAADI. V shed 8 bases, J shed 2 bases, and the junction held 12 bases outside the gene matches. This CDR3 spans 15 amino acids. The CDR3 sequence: CASGPNGTAPYEQYF. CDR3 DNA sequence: TGCGCCAGCGGACCAAACGGGACAGCTCCCTACGAGCAGTACTTC.

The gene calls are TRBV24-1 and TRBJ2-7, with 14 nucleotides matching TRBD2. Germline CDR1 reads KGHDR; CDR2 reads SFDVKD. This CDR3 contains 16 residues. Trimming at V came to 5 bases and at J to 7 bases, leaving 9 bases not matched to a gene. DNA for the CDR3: TGTGCCACCAGTGCCGCGGTGGGACTAGCGGGAGAGGAGCAGTACTTC. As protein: CATSAAVGLAGEEQYF.

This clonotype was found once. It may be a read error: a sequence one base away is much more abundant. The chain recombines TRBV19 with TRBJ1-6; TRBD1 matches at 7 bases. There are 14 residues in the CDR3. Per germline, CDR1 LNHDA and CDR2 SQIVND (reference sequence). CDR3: CASSGQEQSPPIHF. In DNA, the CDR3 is TGTGCCAGTAGTGGACAGGAACAATCTCCACCCATCCACTTT.

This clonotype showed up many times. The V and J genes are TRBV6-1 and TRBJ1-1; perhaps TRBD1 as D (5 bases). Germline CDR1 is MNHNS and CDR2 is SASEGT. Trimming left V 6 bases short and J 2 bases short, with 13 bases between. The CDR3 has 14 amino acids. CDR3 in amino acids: CASSRDGSNTEAFF. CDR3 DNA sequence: TGTGCCAGCAGCAGGGACGGCAGTAACACTGAAGCTTTCTTT.

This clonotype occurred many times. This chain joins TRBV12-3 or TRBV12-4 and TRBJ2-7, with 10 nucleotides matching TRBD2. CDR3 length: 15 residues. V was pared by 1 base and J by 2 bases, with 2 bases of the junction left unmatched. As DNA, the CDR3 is TGTGCCAGCAGTTTAGGGAGCGGGGGGGCCTACGAGCAGTACTTC. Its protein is CASSLGSGGAYEQYF.

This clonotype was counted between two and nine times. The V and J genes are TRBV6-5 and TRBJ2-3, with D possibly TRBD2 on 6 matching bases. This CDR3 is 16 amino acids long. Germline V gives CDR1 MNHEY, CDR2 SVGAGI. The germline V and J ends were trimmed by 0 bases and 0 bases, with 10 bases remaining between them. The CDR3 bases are TGTGCCAGCAGTTACTCCGGGGGTAGAAGCACAGATACGCAGTATTTT. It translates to CASSYSGGRSTDTQYF.